This is a list of T cell receptor beta chains from one sample in a study of T cells after yellow fever vaccination. TCRdb re-called the 5' RACE reads through MiXCR, storing one row per CDR3 protein. The data show 500,000 to 650,000 distinct CDR3 sequences, roughly 13% seen once. Material: PBMCs, obtained on the day of the yellow fever booster vaccination. The receptor set was obtained from a man between 25 and 39 years old who received the YFV17D yellow fever vaccine. The CDR3 runs from the conserved cysteine through the conserved F or W. The order of the fields is D gene, J gene, V gene, clone size, CDR3 DNA, CDR3 protein. The D gene is left open where the match is weak. Rows give clone size only sometimes, using once, few, many, or a class for an expanded clone.

D gene: -
J gene: TRBJ2-5
V gene: TRBV20-1
clone size: few
CDR3 DNA: TGCAGTGCTCCCCTGGGGATCCAGTACTTC
CDR3 protein: CSAPLGIQYF

D gene: TRBD2
J gene: TRBJ2-5
V gene: TRBV20-1
clone size: -
CDR3 DNA: TGCAGTGCTAGAGACCAGCTACGGGGGGGGACCCAGTACTTC
CDR3 protein: CSARDQLRGGTQYF

D gene: TRBD2
J gene: TRBJ2-3
V gene: TRBV20-1
clone size: -
CDR3 DNA: TGCAGTGGGAGAAGCGGGAGGGCCGTCACAGATACGCAGTATTTT
CDR3 protein: CSGRSGRAVTDTQYF

D gene: TRBD2
J gene: TRBJ2-7
V gene: TRBV5-6
clone size: few
CDR3 DNA: TGTGCCAGCACCCATGGGACTAATTACGAGCAGTACTTC
CDR3 protein: CASTHGTNYEQYF

D gene: -
J gene: TRBJ2-5
V gene: TRBV5-1
clone size: -
CDR3 DNA: TGCGCCAGCAGCAAGACTGGGACGGTTCAAGAGACCCAGTACTTC
CDR3 protein: CASSKTGTVQETQYF

D gene: -
J gene: TRBJ2-4
V gene: TRBV10-2
clone size: -
CDR3 DNA: TGCGCCAGCAGTGAGAGAAACATTCAGTACTTC
CDR3 protein: CASSERNIQYF

D gene: -
J gene: TRBJ2-5
V gene: TRBV23-1
clone size: few
CDR3 DNA: TGCGCCAGCAGCCTGTGTGGGGGAGAGACCCAGTACTTC
CDR3 protein: CASSLCGGETQYF

D gene: -
J gene: TRBJ2-3
V gene: TRBV4-2
clone size: few
CDR3 DNA: TGTGCCAGCAGCCAAGATGCCCTAGTCCGCACAGATACGCAGTATTTT
CDR3 protein: CASSQDALVRTDTQYF

D gene: TRBD1
J gene: TRBJ1-5
V gene: TRBV23-1
clone size: few
CDR3 DNA: TGCGCCAGCAGTCAACCAGACAGGGTCAATCAGCCCCAGCATTTT
CDR3 protein: CASSQPDRVNQPQHF

D gene: TRBD1
J gene: TRBJ2-1
V gene: TRBV5-1
clone size: -
CDR3 DNA: TGCGCCAGCAGCTTGGCCTTCCAGGGACAGGGTTACAATGAGCAGTTCTTC
CDR3 protein: CASSLAFQGQGYNEQFF

D gene: -
J gene: TRBJ2-2
V gene: TRBV12-3/TRBV12-4
clone size: -
CDR3 DNA: TGTGCCAGCAGTCCATACGGGGAGCTGTTTTTT
CDR3 protein: CASSPYGELFF

D gene: -
J gene: TRBJ2-1
V gene: TRBV7-2
clone size: few
CDR3 DNA: TGTGCCAGCAGCCAACCCCCTTCGGTGGGAGAGCAGTTCTTC
CDR3 protein: CASSQPPSVGEQFF

D gene: -
J gene: TRBJ2-6
V gene: TRBV7-2
clone size: few
CDR3 DNA: TGTGCCAGCAGCTTAGCAGAAGACCCTGGGGCCAACGTCCTGACTTTC
CDR3 protein: CASSLAEDPGANVLTF

D gene: TRBD2
J gene: TRBJ2-7
V gene: TRBV7-9
clone size: many
CDR3 DNA: TGTGCCAGCAGCTTAGGGCTAGCGGGAGGATCATCCTACGAGCAGTACTTC
CDR3 protein: CASSLGLAGGSSYEQYF

D gene: -
J gene: TRBJ2-1
V gene: TRBV27
clone size: few
CDR3 DNA: TGTGCCAGCAGTTTCTCTGGATCAATAGGCAATGAGCAGTTCTTC
CDR3 protein: CASSFSGSIGNEQFF

D gene: TRBD2
J gene: TRBJ2-1
V gene: TRBV28
clone size: once
CDR3 DNA: TGTGCCAGCAGTTTCTTTAGCGGGAGGGCCCACGATGAGCAGTTCTTC
CDR3 protein: CASSFFSGRAHDEQFF

D gene: -
J gene: TRBJ2-7
V gene: TRBV7-9
clone size: few
CDR3 DNA: TGTGCCAGCAGCTTCGGACGGACCACCTACGAGCAGTACTTC
CDR3 protein: CASSFGRTTYEQYF

D gene: -
J gene: TRBJ2-2
V gene: TRBV7-9
clone size: -
CDR3 DNA: TGTGCCAGCAACCCCGTTTTGAACGGGGAGCTGTTTTTT
CDR3 protein: CASNPVLNGELFF

D gene: -
J gene: TRBJ2-2
V gene: TRBV5-5
clone size: -
CDR3 DNA: TGTGCCAGCAGCTTCGGTCAGATTAACACCGGGGAGCTGTTTTTT
CDR3 protein: CASSFGQINTGELFF

D gene: TRBD2
J gene: TRBJ2-1
V gene: TRBV10-1
clone size: -
CDR3 DNA: TGCGCCAGCAGTGAATGGGGACTAGCGAAAAAGGGCAATGAGCAGTTCTTC
CDR3 protein: CASSEWGLAKKGNEQFF

D gene: TRBD1
J gene: TRBJ1-1
V gene: TRBV20-1
clone size: -
CDR3 DNA: TGCAGTGCTGGACAGGGGGCTACCCCTGAAGCTTTCTTT
CDR3 protein: CSAGQGATPEAFF

D gene: TRBD2
J gene: TRBJ2-1
V gene: TRBV5-1
clone size: -
CDR3 DNA: TGCGCCAGCAGCTTGGGTGGCGGGAGCACCTCCTACAATGAGCAGTTCTTC
CDR3 protein: CASSLGGGSTSYNEQFF

D gene: TRBD2
J gene: TRBJ2-1
V gene: TRBV3-1
clone size: -
CDR3 DNA: TGTGCCAGCAGCCAAGTAAAGTCGGGAGGGATGAATGAGCAGTTCTTC
CDR3 protein: CASSQVKSGGMNEQFF

D gene: TRBD2
J gene: TRBJ2-3
V gene: TRBV5-4
clone size: few
CDR3 DNA: TGTGCCAGCACTCGGCTAGCGGGGAGCACAGATACGCAGTATTTT
CDR3 protein: CASTRLAGSTDTQYF

D gene: -
J gene: TRBJ2-2
V gene: TRBV13
clone size: -
CDR3 DNA: TGTGCCAGCAGCTCCACTTCTGAGCTGTTTTTT
CDR3 protein: CASSSTSELFF

D gene: -
J gene: TRBJ2-7
V gene: TRBV28
clone size: few
CDR3 DNA: TGTGCCAGCAGTTTCGACCCCGTGGGCTCCTACGAGCAGTACTTC
CDR3 protein: CASSFDPVGSYEQYF